The entry that follows covers one T cell receptor beta chain sequence. No antigen is known for it. These data belong to a study of T-cell memory formation after mild COVID-19. Study information: Clusters of TCRs were largely donor specific.

The study's findings and limits: Those CD4+ clones that contracted were mainly in CM and EM (CD8+ ones in EMRA).

TCRdb ran MiXCR on the 5' RACE reads and lists one entry per CDR3 protein. The table includes about 620,000 distinct CDR3 sequences, about a sixth detected once. The receptor was isolated from an adult woman who had mild COVID-19 (a few samples of this study predate the infection). Cell type and time point are not known. Sequences were obtained from PBMCs or a T cell subset sorted from them (not recorded which).

In DNA form, the CDR3 reads TGTGCCAGCAGCCTAACGAAGGAGGGGACAGGGGGTCCCCAAGAGACCCAGTACTTC. Translating gives CASSLTKEGTGGPQETQYF. This chain links TRBV9 with TRBJ2-5; 11 positions match TRBD1. CDR1 SGDLS and CDR2 YYNGEE come from the germline V gene. The CDR3 spans 19 residues. J lost 1 base, V lost 4 bases, and 15 bases had no gene match. Based on the CDR3 plus reference TRBV9 and TRBJ2-5, the full variable domain is DSGVTQTPKHLITATGQRVTLRCSPRSGDLSVYWYQQSLDQGLQFLIQYYNGEERAKGNILERFSAQQFPDLHSELNLSSLELGDSALYFCASSLTKEGTGGPQETQYFGPGTRLLVL.